This T cell receptor (beta chain) comes out of a study of regulatory T cells in long-lasting Graves disease. Study in general: A definition of persistent Graves' disease required over 5 years of antithyroid drugs plus positive TSH receptor antibodies.

The CDR3 length is 17 residues. CDR1 is LGHNA and CDR2 is YSLEER in the germline V gene. Time point meaning: persistent/refractory GD, antithyroid drugs over 5 years with positive TRAb. RNA extracted from PBMCs served as the sequencing template. Study findings and constraints: TCR diversity was lower in persistent Graves' patients than in newly diagnosed ones.

CDR3-region Arm-PCR and iRepertoire HTBI primers produced the TCR beta libraries. Authors' methods: Taken together, the samples had around 60 TRBV and more than 11 TRBJ segments identified. TCRdb processed the multiplex PCR reads anew with MiXCR; each CDR3 protein has one entry. TCRdb, rather than the study authors, made the V and J calls. Of approximately 400,000 distinct CDR3 sequences listed, around 21% are singletons. Worth noting for this clonotype: Its antigen is not known.

V gene TRBV4-3 combines with J gene TRBJ2-5; 10 nucleotides align to TRBD2. The J call may not be correct, given that the DNA end is closer to TRBJ2-1. Here the sequenced sample was peripheral blood mononuclear cells (PBMCs), taken when the disease was refractory, from a patient treated with antithyroid drugs. This clonotype was sampled from a female donor with Graves disease. Here the CDR3 reads CASSQEPGLARPNEQFF. As DNA, the CDR3 is TGCGCCAGCAGCCAGGAACCGGGACTAGCGCGCCCCAATGAGCAGTTCTTC.